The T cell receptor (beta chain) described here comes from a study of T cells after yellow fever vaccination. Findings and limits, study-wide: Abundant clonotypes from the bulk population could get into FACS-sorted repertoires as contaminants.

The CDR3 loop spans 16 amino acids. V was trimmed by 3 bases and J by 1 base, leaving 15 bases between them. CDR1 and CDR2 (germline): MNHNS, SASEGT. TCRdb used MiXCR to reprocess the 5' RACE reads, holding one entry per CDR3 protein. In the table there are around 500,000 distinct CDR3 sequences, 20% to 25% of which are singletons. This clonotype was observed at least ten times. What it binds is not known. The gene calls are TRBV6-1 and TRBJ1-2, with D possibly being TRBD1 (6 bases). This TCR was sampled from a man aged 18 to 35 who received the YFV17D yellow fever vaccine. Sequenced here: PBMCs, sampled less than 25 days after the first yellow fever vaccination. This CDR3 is CASSDGGEGGNYGYTF. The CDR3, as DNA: TGTGCCAGCAGTGACGGAGGGGAAGGGGGTAACTATGGCTACACCTTC.